The 23 T cell receptor beta chains below come from one sample, sequenced in a study of identical twins. TCRdb itself ran the 5' RACE reads through MiXCR, one entry per CDR3 protein. The sample includes 250,000 or so distinct CDR3 sequences, about 8.3% of them seen just once. These data were likewise used in another study, on yellow fever vaccine responses in identical twins.

Sequencing input: CD8+ T cells sorted from blood. These receptor sequences come from a woman in her late teens or twenties in good health.

This clonotype was observed a few times. The genes are TRBV6-2 or TRBV6-3 and TRBJ2-2, with TRBD2 matching 7 bases. CDR1 is MNHEY, CDR2 SVGEGT, per germline. V lost 0 bases to trimming and J lost 4 bases; unmatched junction nucleotides: 8. CDR3 length: 17 amino acids. The CDR3 sequence: CASSYSSGEIPTGELFF. The CDR3 region has the DNA TGTGCCAGCAGTTACTCGAGCGGGGAGATTCCCACCGGGGAGCTGTTTTTT.

The rearrangement links TRBV30 to TRBJ2-7; 11 nucleotides match TRBD1. CDR1 is GTSNPN and CDR2 is SVGIG in the germline V gene (reference sequence). Trimming took 6 bases from V and 7 from J; bases not matched to a gene: 5. The CDR3 sequence is 12 residues long. Here the CDR3 reads CACYGTGGEQYF. The CDR3 DNA follows: TGTGCCTGTTATGGGACAGGGGGGGAGCAGTACTTC.

The chain has TRBV11-1 and TRBJ2-2, with 14 bases matching TRBD2. Germline values: CDR1 SGHAT, CDR2 FQDESV (reference sequence). Germline trimming cut 7 bases from V and 7 bases from J; bases unmatched to any gene: 14. This CDR3 is built from 18 residues. CDR3 sequence: CASTIGLAGGLFRGELFF. The CDR3 DNA reads TGTGCCAGCACCATCGGACTAGCGGGGGGACTTTTTCGCGGGGAGCTGTTTTTT.

The chain links TRBV6-1 to TRBJ1-5; the D gene is possibly TRBD1 (5 bases). CDR3 length equals 14 residues. CDR1 MNHNS and CDR2 SASEGT come from the germline V gene. V was pared by 6 bases and J by 6 bases, with 15 bases between. In DNA, the CDR3 is TGTGCCAGCAGCTGGGGGGGTTTGGGTCAGCCCCAGCATTTT. Protein: CASSWGGLGQPQHF.

This chain connects TRBV29-1 to TRBJ1-1; D not resolved. CDR3 size: 11 residues. Between the trimmed V and J ends, which lost 4 bases and 1 base, there was a span of 4 bases. The germline V gene has CDR1 SQVTM and CDR2 ANQGSEA. The CDR3 coding sequence is TGCAGCGTTGTCCAGAACACTGAAGCTTTCTTT. This gives the protein CSVVQNTEAFF.

This clonotype was seen only a few times. This may arise from a read error, as a much more abundant clone is one base away. This chain connects TRBV27 to TRBJ2-7, with 7 positions matching TRBD1. The germline V gene encodes CDR1 MNHEY and CDR2 SMNVEV (reference sequence). Germline trimming cut 3 bases from V and 3 bases from J; bases unmatched to any gene: 2. The CDR3 spans 13 residues. CDR3 amino acids: CASSLGQHYEQYF. The DNA of the CDR3 is TGTGCCAGCAGTTTGGGACAGCACTACGAGCAGTACTTC.

This clonotype was observed many times. Here the CDR3 reads CSAGYRETEAFF. CDR3 nucleotide sequence: TGCAGTGCTGGATACAGGGAGACTGAAGCTTTCTTT. The genes are TRBV20-1 and TRBJ1-1; D perhaps matches TRBD1 (6 bases). The CDR3 runs to 12 residues. V was cut by 5 bases and J by 5 bases, with 12 bases left in between. Germline V gives CDR1 DFQATT, CDR2 SNEGSKA (reference sequence).

This clonotype was seen only a few times. V gene TRBV27 combines with J gene TRBJ2-6; 9 nucleotides line up with TRBD1. Trimming took 5 bases from V and 4 from J; bases not matched to a gene: 12. From germline, CDR1 is MNHEY and CDR2 SMNVEV (reference sequence). This CDR3 spans 18 amino acids. The CDR3 reads CASSAAGTGFSGANVLTF. CDR3 DNA: TGTGCCAGCAGTGCCGCCGGGACAGGGTTCTCCGGGGCCAACGTCCTGACTTTC.

In this sample, this clonotype turned up a few times. V is TRBV21-1 and J is TRBJ2-3; the DNA was not used to check the table's D call, TRBD2. TRBV21-1 is a listed pseudogene. This CDR3 comprises 18 residues. The CDR3 protein is CASSKGRTSGGSTDTQYF. CDR3 coding DNA: TGTGCCAGCAGCAAAGGCCGGACTAGCGGGGGCAGCACAGATACGCAGTATTTT.

This clonotype was counted between two and nine times. The V call is TRBV4-3, the J call TRBJ2-1; D is perhaps TRBD1 or TRBD2 (5 bases each). The CDR3 length is 15 residues. Germline V gives CDR1 LGHNA, CDR2 YSLEER. V was shortened by 0 bases and J by 9 bases, with 15 bases between the two germline ends. The CDR3 DNA sequence: TGCGCCAGCAGCCAAGATCCCAGGGTTGGGGGTGAGCAGTTCTTC. It translates to CASSQDPRVGGEQFF.

At least ten counts were recorded for this clonotype. The chain joins TRBV20-1 to TRBJ1-6; D perhaps matches TRBD1 (5 bases). Trimming left V 7 bases short and J 10 bases short, with 20 bases between. The CDR3 extends over 14 amino acids. The germline gives CDR1 DFQATT, CDR2 SNEGSKA (reference sequence). CDR3 nucleotide sequence: TGCAGTGTCCGCCCGGACATTGAGCAGTCACCCCTCCACTTT. The encoded protein is CSVRPDIEQSPLHF.

The genes are TRBV12-3 or TRBV12-4 and TRBJ2-3; D gene ambiguous. Trimming took off 5 bases at V and 4 bases at J, with 10 bases between the two ends. The CDR3 is 13 amino acids. The DNA of the CDR3 is TGTGCCAGCAGTCCCCCTTGGGCAGATACGCAGTATTTT. Amino acid sequence: CASSPPWADTQYF.

This clonotype was found a few times. The chain recombines TRBV15 with TRBJ2-5, with unresolved D. With 0 bases removed from V and 2 bases from J, the gap between germline ends came to 4 bases. The CDR3 covers 13 residues. Germline V gene sequence: CDR1 LNHNV, CDR2 YYDKDF (reference sequence). CDR3 loop: CATSREPQETQYF. CDR3 bases: TGTGCCACCAGCAGAGAGCCGCAAGAGACCCAGTACTTC.

The rearrangement uses TRBV10-1 and TRBJ2-3; a weak D match, TRBD1 (5 bases). The germline CDR1 and CDR2 sequences are WNHNN and SYGVQD (reference sequence). V was pared by 7 bases and J by 2 bases, with 16 bases between. The CDR3 has 15 residues. The CDR3 protein is CASNPRQKHTDTQYF. CDR3 nucleotide sequence: TGCGCCAGCAACCCAAGACAGAAACACACAGATACGCAGTATTTT.

There are a few counts of this clonotype. The chain employs TRBV29-1 and TRBJ1-1, with D unclear. With 5 bases removed from V and 1 base from J, the gap between germline ends came to 8 bases. Germline V gives CDR1 SQVTM, CDR2 ANQGSEA. The CDR3 totals 12 residues. For the CDR3, the DNA is TGCAGCGTTCTGGGCTGGAACACTGAAGCTTTCTTT. This codes for CSVLGWNTEAFF.

This clonotype was detected a few times. The chain joins TRBV27 to TRBJ2-7, with 11 bases lining up with TRBD2. The CDR3 loop spans 17 amino acids. CDR1 is MNHEY and CDR2 is SMNVEV in the germline V gene (reference sequence). V gave up 4 bases and J gave up 4 bases; unmatched junction bases: 12. CDR3 sequence: CASSSNLWTSGSYEQYF. As DNA, the CDR3 is TGTGCCAGCAGTTCAAACCTATGGACTAGCGGGTCGTACGAGCAGTACTTC.

This clonotype was detected ten times or more. The V gene is TRBV5-1, the J gene TRBJ2-7; weak D call: TRBD2 (6 bases). The CDR3 is 15 residues long. The germline gives CDR1 SGHRS, CDR2 YFSETQ. Trimming took 1 base from V and 3 from J, leaving 14 bases between them. The CDR3: CASSLTLGLDYEQYF. CDR3 DNA sequence: TGCGCCAGCAGCTTGACACTGGGACTGGACTACGAGCAGTACTTC.

The chain is built from TRBV9 and TRBJ1-6; D possibly corresponds to TRBD1 (5 bases). The CDR3 is 14 residues long. CDR1 SGDLS and CDR2 YYNGEE come from the germline V gene. V was cut by 2 bases and J by 10 bases, with 13 bases left in between. CDR3 bases: TGTGCCAGCAGCGTGGGGGGACTCCTCTCACCCCTCCACTTT. Amino acid sequence: CASSVGGLLSPLHF.

This clonotype was recorded a few times. V and J are TRBV10-2 and TRBJ2-7; the match to TRBD1 covers 7 bases. CDR1 is WSHSY, CDR2 SAAADI, per germline. CDR3 length: 13 amino acids. Trimming cost V 10 bases and J 2 bases; bases outside gene matches: 8. The CDR3 here is CATLQGTTYEQYF. The CDR3, as DNA: TGCGCCACCCTACAGGGGACGACCTACGAGCAGTACTTC.

This clonotype has at least ten counts. The V and J genes are TRBV27 and TRBJ2-1; D gene unclear. Germline V gene data show CDR1 as MNHEY and CDR2 as SMNVEV (reference sequence). The CDR3 is made up of 16 amino acids. The germline V and J ends were trimmed by 4 bases and 0 bases, with 13 bases remaining between them. The CDR3 DNA is TGTGCCAGCAGTTCCAGTTCGGCGTTCTCCTACAATGAGCAGTTCTTC. The encoded protein is CASSSSSAFSYNEQFF.

The sample holds many counts of this clonotype. The rearrangement joins TRBV20-1 to TRBJ2-3; the match to TRBD2 covers 8 bases. This CDR3 is built from 18 residues. Germline V gives CDR1 DFQATT, CDR2 SNEGSKA (reference sequence). V dropped 0 bases and J dropped 0; count of bases not matched to a gene: 11. The DNA of the CDR3 is TGCAGTGCTAGAGATGATCTGAGCGGGGGACCTAGCACAGATACGCAGTATTTT. Translated, it gives CSARDDLSGGPSTDTQYF.

This clonotype has ten or more counts. The chain joins TRBV7-9 to TRBJ1-1; the D gene is possibly TRBD1 (6 bases). V lost 5 bases and J lost 10, with 11 bases in between. The CDR3 runs 11 residues. Germline V gene data show CDR1 as SEHNR and CDR2 as FQNEAQ (reference sequence). CDR3 nucleotide sequence: TGTGCCAGCAGCCCGACAGGATCAGCTTTCTTT. It translates to CASSPTGSAFF. The entire variable domain, with the rest obtained from reference TRBV7-9 and TRBJ1-1, is as follows: DTGVSQNPRHKITKRGQNVTFRCDPISEHNRLYWYRQTLGQGPEFLTYFQNEAQLEKSRLLSDRFSAERPKGSFSTLEIQRTEQGDSAMYLCASSPTGSAFFGQGTRLTVV.

This clonotype has at least ten counts. The V call is TRBV20-1, the J call TRBJ2-5, with D uncertain. V lost 5 bases to trimming and J lost 5 bases, with 9 bases between them. Germline assignment: CDR1 DFQATT and CDR2 SNEGSKA (reference sequence). This CDR3 is built from 11 residues. DNA for the CDR3: TGCAGTGCTGCTTCCGTGGAGACCCAGTACTTC. Translating gives CSAASVETQYF.